This T cell receptor (beta chain) was sequenced in a study of shared clonotypes between healthy human individuals. Study-level results: The four-donor shared clonotypes exceeded non-shared clonotypes in generation probability, with non-shared ones scoring lower. Naive CD4 clonotype sharing across a few donors was around 5.5%.

Cells designated naive CD8 were CD45RO-negative and were positively selected for CCR7, with terminally differentiated effector memory CD45RA+ cells excluded. Per germline, CDR1 MNHNY and CDR2 SVGAGI (reference sequence). The ends lost 6 bases at V and 1 base at J; junction bases unmatched: 5. The CDR3 has 14 residues. This clone was counted a single time. Antigen: not known. An even split of each subset's genomic DNA across several immunoSEQ plates was performed. Profiled with immunoSEQ multiplex PCR; TCRdb holds only in-frame clones, not every one. The table lists roughly 2 million clones, roughly 94% of them singletons, with about 1.1% in the top ten.

The sample comprised naive CD8+ T cells sorted from blood. This TCR was recovered from a man younger than 35 in good health. V gene TRBV6-6 combines with J gene TRBJ1-1, with 7 nucleotides matching TRBD1. In nucleotides, the CDR3 is TGTGCCAGCAGCTGGACAGGAGCGAACACTGAAGCTTTCTTT. The encoded protein is CASSWTGANTEAFF.